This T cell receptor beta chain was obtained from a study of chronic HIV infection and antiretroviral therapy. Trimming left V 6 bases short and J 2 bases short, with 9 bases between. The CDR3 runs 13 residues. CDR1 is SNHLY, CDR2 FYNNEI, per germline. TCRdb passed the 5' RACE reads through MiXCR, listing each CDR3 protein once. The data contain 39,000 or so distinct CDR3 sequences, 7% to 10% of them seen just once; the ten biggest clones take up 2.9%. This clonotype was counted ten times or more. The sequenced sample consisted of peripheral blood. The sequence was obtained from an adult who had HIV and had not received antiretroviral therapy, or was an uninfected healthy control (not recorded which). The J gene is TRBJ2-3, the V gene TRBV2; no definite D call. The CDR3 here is CASRVRITDTQYF. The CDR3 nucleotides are TGTGCCAGCAGGGTTCGAATCACAGATACGCAGTATTTT.